The T cell receptor beta chain described here comes from a study of blood T cell repertoires in COVID-19. About the study: COVID-19 samples, acute and convalescent, were from the United States, Italy and Spain.

The germline CDR1 and CDR2 sequences are KGHDR and SFDVKD. This CDR3 region has 16 residues. Between the trimmed V and J ends, which lost 8 bases and 0 bases, there was a span of 16 bases. Original processing notes: Cell counts per sample came from amplifying reference gene primers. Measured with immunoSEQ multiplex PCR; TCRdb has only the in-frame clones, and not every one. From that table come the V and J calls and clone size; the DNA was used to work out D and trimming. The table records around 220,000 clones, under 90% of them present only once. This clonotype was sampled from a young man with active or convalescent COVID-19. The source material was peripheral blood. The chain is built from TRBV24-1 and TRBJ2-1, with TRBD1 as a possible D gene (5 bases). CDR3 loop: CATNEPGHRSYNEQFF. The CDR3 bases are TGTGCCACCAATGAGCCAGGGCACCGCTCCTACAATGAGCAGTTCTTC.